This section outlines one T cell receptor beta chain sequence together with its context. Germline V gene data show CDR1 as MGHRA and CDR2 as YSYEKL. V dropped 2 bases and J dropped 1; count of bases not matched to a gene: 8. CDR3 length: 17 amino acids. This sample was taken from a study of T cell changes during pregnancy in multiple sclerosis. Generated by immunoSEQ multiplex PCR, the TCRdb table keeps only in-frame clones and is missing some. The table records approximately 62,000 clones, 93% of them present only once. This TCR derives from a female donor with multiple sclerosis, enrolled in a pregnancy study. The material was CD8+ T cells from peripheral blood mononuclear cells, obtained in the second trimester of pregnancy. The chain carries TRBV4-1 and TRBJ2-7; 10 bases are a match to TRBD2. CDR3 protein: CASSQLTSGVVSYEQYF. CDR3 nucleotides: TGCGCCAGCAGCCAATTAACTAGCGGGGTTGTATCCTACGAGCAGTACTTC.